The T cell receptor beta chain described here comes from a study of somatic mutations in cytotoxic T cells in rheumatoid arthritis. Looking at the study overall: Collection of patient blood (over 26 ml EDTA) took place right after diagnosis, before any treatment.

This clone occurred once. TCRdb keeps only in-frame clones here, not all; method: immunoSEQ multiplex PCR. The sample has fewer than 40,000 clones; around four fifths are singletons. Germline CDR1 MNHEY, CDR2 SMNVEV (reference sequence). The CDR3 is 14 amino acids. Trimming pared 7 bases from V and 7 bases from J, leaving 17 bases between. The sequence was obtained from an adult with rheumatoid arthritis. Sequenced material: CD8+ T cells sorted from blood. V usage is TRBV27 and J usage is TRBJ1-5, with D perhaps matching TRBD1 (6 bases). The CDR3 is CASKRGDKTQPQHF. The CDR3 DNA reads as TGTGCCAGCAAGAGGGGGGACAAAACCCAGCCCCAGCATTTT.